This TCR beta chain is from a study of T cells in Graves' hyperthyroidism and ophthalmopathy. Clinical symptoms, serum thyroxine, TRAb, thyroid ultrasound and orbital computed tomography informed diagnoses. Germline assignment: CDR1 MNHNS and CDR2 SASEGT. The V gene lost 2 bases and the J gene lost 4 bases, with 5 bases spanning the gap. This CDR3 contains 13 residues. TCR beta CDR3 region amplification was performed from RNA transcripts. TCR CDR3 regions were first amplified by RT-PCR with HTBI primers. A single record per CDR3 protein comes from TCRdb applying MiXCR to the multiplex PCR reads. The sample contains roughly 510,000 distinct CDR3 sequences, roughly 20% of which appear only once.

The chain links TRBV6-1 to TRBJ2-2; D is unclear. The clonotype originates from a man aged 18-30 years with Graves' hyperthyroidism. The sample comprised blood. CDR3 bases: TGTGCCAGCAGTGAATTGGGCACCGGGGAGCTGTTTTTT. This encodes CASSELGTGELFF.